The 13 T cell receptor beta chains below come from one sample, sequenced in a study of shared clonotypes between healthy human individuals. Method: immunoSEQ multiplex PCR; TCRdb's copy keeps in-frame clones and lacks some. The sample comprises some 1.5 million clones, 95% to 99% of which are singletons, and approximately 0.45% rests with the top ten. The sample taken for sequencing was naive CD4+ T cells sorted from blood. Subset meaning: CD45RA+ positively selected. The receptors originated from a man aged 25-45 years in good health.

The CDR3 region is CASRRFAGVTAGTYEQYF. The CDR3 nucleotides read TGCGCCAGCCGGCGCTTTGCCGGGGTCACGGCGGGAACCTACGAGCAGTACTTC. The chain has TRBV5-1 and TRBJ2-7; tentative D call: TRBD2 (6 bases). This CDR3 is built from 18 residues. Trimming cost V 7 bases and J 2 bases, with 28 bases left between them. The germline V gene encodes CDR1 SGHRS and CDR2 YFSETQ.

The CDR3 sequence is CSAGKTDTQYF. DNA of the CDR3: TGCAGTGCTGGAAAGACAGATACGCAGTATTTT. The chain recombines TRBV20-1 with TRBJ2-3; D is unclear. CDR1 and CDR2 from the germline V gene are DFQATT and SNEGSKA (reference sequence). V lost 5 bases and J lost 3, with 6 bases in between. The CDR3 extends over 11 amino acids.

V is TRBV14 and J is TRBJ1-3; D is possibly TRBD1 (5 bases). The CDR3 extends over 18 amino acids. V lost 0 bases and J lost 1, with 16 bases in between. Germline V lookup: CDR1 SGHDN, CDR2 FVKESK. As DNA, the CDR3 is TGTGCCAGCAGCCAAGAGTATGGGCAGGGTTTATCTGGAAACACCATATATTTT. Amino acid sequence: CASSQEYGQGLSGNTIYF.

The chain recombines TRBV5-4 with TRBJ2-5; 7 positions match TRBD2. The V gene's germline CDR1 is SGHNT and CDR2 YYREEE (reference sequence). This CDR3 has 16 amino acids. V shed 4 bases and J 4 bases; nucleotides not matched to a gene: 13. The CDR3 region is CASSHQRGGSPETQYF. The CDR3 DNA reads as TGTGCCAGCAGCCACCAGCGGGGTGGATCTCCAGAGACCCAGTACTTC.

V gene TRBV5-1 combines with J gene TRBJ1-1; TRBD1 agrees at 11 bases. Germline CDR1 and CDR2: SGHRS and YFSETQ. Germline trimming cut 4 bases from V and 4 bases from J; bases unmatched to any gene: 3. There are 14 residues in the CDR3. CDR3 loop: CASSRTGGGTEAFF. CDR3 sequence (DNA): TGCGCCAGCAGCCGGACAGGGGGCGGCACTGAAGCTTTCTTT.

V usage is TRBV6-6 and J usage is TRBJ2-3; 7 bases agree with TRBD2. The CDR3 has 15 residues. J was trimmed by 1 base and V by 6 bases; bases with no gene match: 7. Germline V CDR1 and CDR2: MNHNY, SVGAGI (reference sequence). CDR3 amino acids: CASSGFTSGTDTQYF. CDR3 DNA sequence: TGTGCCAGCAGCGGTTTTACTAGCGGCACAGATACGCAGTATTTT.

This clone was found once. The rearrangement uses TRBV29-1 and TRBJ2-7; D not resolved. The V end was cut by 7 bases, the J end by 5 bases, with 9 bases between. CDR3 length: 10 amino acids. Looked up from germline, CDR1 is SQVTM and CDR2 is ANQGSEA. CDR3 sequence (DNA): TGCAGCGCGGCTTCTAACGAGCAGTACTTC. Protein: CSAASNEQYF.

This clone appeared once. Other DNA sequences in the same sample also yield this CDR3. This chain uses TRBV9 with TRBJ2-7; TRBD2 might be the D (6 bases). This CDR3 has 14 amino acids. Trimming cost V 0 bases and J 2 bases, with 9 bases left between them. Germline V gene sequence: CDR1 SGDLS, CDR2 YYNGEE. The CDR3 here is CASSVAGVPYEQYF. CDR3 DNA: TGTGCCAGCAGCGTAGCGGGAGTCCCCTACGAGCAGTACTTC.

Only one count was recorded for this clone. The V gene is TRBV19, the J gene TRBJ2-3; TRBD1 agrees at 7 bases. Trimming removed 3 bases from V and 2 bases from J; junction bases left unmatched: 5. The CDR3 extends over 15 amino acids. Germline lookup yields CDR1 LNHDA and CDR2 SQIVND (reference sequence). DNA for the CDR3: TGTGCCAGTAGTATTGACAGGGTCCCCACAGATACGCAGTATTTT. As protein: CASSIDRVPTDTQYF.

The rearrangement uses TRBV19 and TRBJ1-1; no reliable D call. Germline V gene lookup returns CDR1 LNHDA and CDR2 SQIVND (reference sequence). CDR3 length: 13 amino acids. The V and J ends lost 2 bases and 4 bases respectively, with 8 bases between them. CDR3 residues: CASSIIAATEAFF. The CDR3 DNA follows: TGTGCCAGTAGTATAATTGCGGCCACTGAAGCTTTCTTT.

The rearrangement links TRBV18 to TRBJ2-1; 9 bases are a match to TRBD2. V lost 3 bases to trimming and J lost 4 bases; unmatched junction nucleotides: 7. This CDR3 has 16 amino acids. Germline assignment: CDR1 KGHSH and CDR2 LQKENI. The CDR3 DNA follows: TGTGCCAGCTCACCCCCGCCTAGCGGGAATTACAATGAGCAGTTCTTC. It yields the protein CASSPPPSGNYNEQFF.

V and J are TRBV29-1 and TRBJ2-5; D is possibly TRBD1 (6 bases). The germline V gene encodes CDR1 SQVTM and CDR2 ANQGSEA. The CDR3 is 14 amino acids. V lost 7 bases and J 5 bases, leaving 20 bases between the germline ends. For the CDR3, the DNA is TGCAGCGCACCGGGACACTCCTATAGGGAGACCCAGTACTTC. Residues: CSAPGHSYRETQYF.

This chain uses TRBV18 with TRBJ1-1; D gene unclear. Germline V gene sequence: CDR1 KGHSH, CDR2 LQKENI. Trimming pared 1 base from V and 0 bases from J, leaving 12 bases between. CDR3 length: 16 amino acids. The CDR3 region has the DNA TGTGCCAGCTCACCACGAAAGCTGCGTCTGAACACTGAAGCTTTCTTT. It codes for CASSPRKLRLNTEAFF.